This is a list of T cell receptor beta chains from one sample in a study of stem cell transplantation in POMP-related autoinflammatory disease. TCRdb keeps only in-frame clones here, not all; method: immunoSEQ multiplex PCR. The sample has some 29,000 clones, approximately 86% seen once. This material consisted of CD4+ T cells from PBMCs, taken before stem cell transplantation. Receptor source: a human donor with POMP-related autoinflammation and immune dysregulation (PRAID). Both conserved end residues are part of each CDR3. Each record gives: CDR3 length, V gene, D gene, clone size, J gene, CDR3 DNA, CDR3 protein. D genes are given only for firm matches. Where a row states a size, it is once, few, many or the class of an expanded clone; other rows omit it.

len: 15
v_gene: TRBV7-3
d_gene: TRBD2
abundance: NA
j_gene: TRBJ2-7
CDR3nt: TGTGCCAGCAGCCCCACTAGCGGGAGAGGTTACGAGCAGTACTTC
CDR3aa: CASSPTSGRGYEQYF

len: 15
v_gene: TRBV18
d_gene: TRBD1
abundance: few
j_gene: TRBJ1-4
CDR3nt: TGTGCCAGCTCACCCCCGAGACAGGGTAATGAAAAACTGTTTTTT
CDR3aa: CASSPPRQGNEKLFF

len: 16
v_gene: TRBV4-1
d_gene: NA
abundance: NA
j_gene: TRBJ1-2
CDR3nt: TGCGCCAGCAGCCAGCCATACTCCGGGACGGTCTATGGCTACACCTTC
CDR3aa: CASSQPYSGTVYGYTF

len: 19
v_gene: TRBV11-3
d_gene: TRBD2
abundance: NA
j_gene: TRBJ2-5
CDR3nt: TGTGCCAGCAGCTTAGATCCTGAGGGACTAGCGGAATACCAAGAGACCCAGTACTTC
CDR3aa: CASSLDPEGLAEYQETQYF

len: 15
v_gene: TRBV7-2
d_gene: NA
abundance: NA
j_gene: TRBJ2-6
CDR3nt: TGTGCCAGCAGCCCCCTTTCTTCTGGGGCCAACGTCCTGACTTTC
CDR3aa: CASSPLSSGANVLTF

len: 15
v_gene: TRBV19
d_gene: NA
abundance: NA
j_gene: TRBJ2-7
CDR3nt: TGTGCCAGTACCTTAAGCGCAGGGGGGAGGAACGAGCAGTACTTC
CDR3aa: CASTLSAGGRNEQYF

len: 15
v_gene: TRBV5-1
d_gene: NA
abundance: NA
j_gene: TRBJ1-3
CDR3nt: TGCGCCAGCAGCTTGTCCGGGAGCTCTGGAAACACCATATATTTT
CDR3aa: CASSLSGSSGNTIYF

len: 14
v_gene: TRBV13
d_gene: NA
abundance: few
j_gene: TRBJ1-1
CDR3nt: TGTGCCAGCAGCTTCAGGGTCGTGAACACTGAAGCTTTCTTT
CDR3aa: CASSFRVVNTEAFF

len: 15
v_gene: TRBV18
d_gene: NA
abundance: NA
j_gene: TRBJ2-3
CDR3nt: TGTGCCAGCTCACCGACTAGAGGGGTTACAGATACGCAGTATTTT
CDR3aa: CASSPTRGVTDTQYF

len: 14
v_gene: TRBV7-9
d_gene: NA
abundance: NA
j_gene: TRBJ1-1
CDR3nt: TGTGCCAGCAGCTTACAGGGGCTGGGCACTGAAGCTTTCTTT
CDR3aa: CASSLQGLGTEAFF

len: 15
v_gene: TRBV5-6
d_gene: NA
abundance: NA
j_gene: TRBJ1-3
CDR3nt: TGTGCCAGCAGCTTAGAAGGATTCTCTGGAAACACCATATATTTT
CDR3aa: CASSLEGFSGNTIYF

len: 14
v_gene: TRBV11-2
d_gene: NA
abundance: NA
j_gene: TRBJ2-3
CDR3nt: TGTGCCAGCAGCCCAGGATCTAGCACAGATACGCAGTATTTT
CDR3aa: CASSPGSSTDTQYF

len: 18
v_gene: TRBV1
d_gene: NA
abundance: once
j_gene: TRBJ2-7
CDR3nt: TGCACCAGCAGCCAAGATAAAGTTTTAGTCGTCACGACCTACGAGCAGTACTTC
CDR3aa: CTSSQDKVLVVTTYEQYF

len: 13
v_gene: TRBV29-1
d_gene: NA
abundance: once
j_gene: TRBJ2-7
CDR3nt: TGCAGCGTAGCAGAGGACTCCCCCTACGAGCAGTACTTC
CDR3aa: CSVAEDSPYEQYF

len: 13
v_gene: TRBV2
d_gene: NA
abundance: NA
j_gene: TRBJ1-1
CDR3nt: TGTGCCAGCAGTGAGGGGCCTTCCACTGAAGCTTTCTTT
CDR3aa: CASSEGPSTEAFF

len: 15
v_gene: TRBV5-4
d_gene: TRBD2
abundance: NA
j_gene: TRBJ2-3
CDR3nt: TGTGCCAGCAGCTTGTCCGGGGGGAGCACAGATACGCAGTATTTT
CDR3aa: CASSLSGGSTDTQYF

len: 13
v_gene: TRBV29-1
d_gene: NA
abundance: NA
j_gene: TRBJ1-1
CDR3nt: TGCAGCGTTGAGGGGGTTATGAACACTGAAGCTTTCTTT
CDR3aa: CSVEGVMNTEAFF